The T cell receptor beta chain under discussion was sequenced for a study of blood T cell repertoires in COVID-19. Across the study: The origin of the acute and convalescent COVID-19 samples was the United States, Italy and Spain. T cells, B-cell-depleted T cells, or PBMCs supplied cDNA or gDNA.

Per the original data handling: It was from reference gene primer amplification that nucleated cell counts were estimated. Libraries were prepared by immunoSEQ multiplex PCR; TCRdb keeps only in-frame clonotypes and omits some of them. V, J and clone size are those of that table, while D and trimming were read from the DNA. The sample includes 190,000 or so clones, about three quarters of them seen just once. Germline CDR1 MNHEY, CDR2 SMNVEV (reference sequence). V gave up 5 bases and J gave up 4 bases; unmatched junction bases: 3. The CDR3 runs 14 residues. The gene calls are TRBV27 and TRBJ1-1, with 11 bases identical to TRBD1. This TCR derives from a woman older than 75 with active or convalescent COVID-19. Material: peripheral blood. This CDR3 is CASSRGTGGTEAFF. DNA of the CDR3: TGTGCCAGCAGTCGGGGGACAGGGGGCACTGAAGCTTTCTTT.